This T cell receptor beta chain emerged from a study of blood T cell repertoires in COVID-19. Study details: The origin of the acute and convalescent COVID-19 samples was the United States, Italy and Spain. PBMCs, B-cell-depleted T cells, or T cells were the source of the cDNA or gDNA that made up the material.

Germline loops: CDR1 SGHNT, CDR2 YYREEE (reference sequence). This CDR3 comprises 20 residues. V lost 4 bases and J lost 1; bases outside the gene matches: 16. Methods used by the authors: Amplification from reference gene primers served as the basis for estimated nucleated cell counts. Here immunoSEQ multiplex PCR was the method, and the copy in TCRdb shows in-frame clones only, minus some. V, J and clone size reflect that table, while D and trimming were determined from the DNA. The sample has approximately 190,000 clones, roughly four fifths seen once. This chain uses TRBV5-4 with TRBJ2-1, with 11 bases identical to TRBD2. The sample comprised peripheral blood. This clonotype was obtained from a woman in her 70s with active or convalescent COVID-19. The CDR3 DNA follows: TGTGCCAGCAGCGACAAAGAAGGTCTAGCGGGAGGAGGGTCCTACAATGAGCAGTTCTTC. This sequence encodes CASSDKEGLAGGGSYNEQFF.